This entry lists 3 T cell receptor beta chains sequenced from one sample in a study of cytomegalovirus exposure and HLA in healthy donors. PCR primers comprised 60 Vbeta and 13 Jbeta primers. Data came from immunoSEQ multiplex PCR; TCRdb stores just in-frame clones and leaves some out. Of around 140,000 clones listed, about 9.1% were seen once; the top ten hold roughly 7%. The sample comprised PBMCs. The receptor set was obtained from a middle-aged woman in good health and CMV-seropositive.

In this sample, this clone turned up a few times. The CDR3 loop is CASSLGRAYSPLHF. DNA for the CDR3: TGTGCCAGCAGTTTGGGCAGGGCATATTCACCCCTCCACTTT. The chain is built from TRBV27 and TRBJ1-6; D is possibly TRBD1 (5 bases). Germline-derived CDR1 and CDR2 are MNHEY and SMNVEV (reference sequence). The CDR3 extends over 14 amino acids. With 3 bases removed from V and 8 bases from J, the gap between germline ends came to 11 bases.

The rearrangement links TRBV27 to TRBJ1-5; no firm D call. V lost 5 bases to trimming and J lost 4 bases, with 18 bases between them. CDR1 MNHEY and CDR2 SMNVEV come from the germline V gene (reference sequence). The CDR3 covers 16 residues. In nucleotides, the CDR3 is TGTGCCAGCAGTCCCCGCTTAGGAGTCGTTAATCAGCCCCAGCATTTT. Its protein product is CASSPRLGVVNQPQHF.

The sample holds a few counts of this clone. The chain couples TRBV5-1 to TRBJ1-2, with D perhaps TRBD1 (5 bases). Trimming took off 3 bases at V and 3 bases at J, with 12 bases between the two ends. Germline CDR1 reads SGHRS; CDR2 reads YFSETQ. The CDR3 totals 14 residues. The chain's CDR3 is CASSWEAQDYGYTF. DNA of the CDR3: TGCGCCAGCAGCTGGGAAGCACAGGACTATGGCTACACCTTC.